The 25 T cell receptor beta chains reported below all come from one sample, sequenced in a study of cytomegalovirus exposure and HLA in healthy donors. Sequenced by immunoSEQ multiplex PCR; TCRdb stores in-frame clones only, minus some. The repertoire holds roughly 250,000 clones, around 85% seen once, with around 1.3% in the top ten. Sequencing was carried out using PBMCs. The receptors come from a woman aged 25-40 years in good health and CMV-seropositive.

In nucleotides, the CDR3 is TGTGCCAGCACAACAGGCAACTACAATGAGCAGTTCTTC. It is translated as CASTTGNYNEQFF. This chain uses TRBV27 with TRBJ2-1; D might be TRBD1 (5 bases). The germline V gene has CDR1 MNHEY and CDR2 SMNVEV (reference sequence). CDR3 length: 13 residues. The V end was cut by 7 bases, the J end by 3 bases, with 10 bases between.

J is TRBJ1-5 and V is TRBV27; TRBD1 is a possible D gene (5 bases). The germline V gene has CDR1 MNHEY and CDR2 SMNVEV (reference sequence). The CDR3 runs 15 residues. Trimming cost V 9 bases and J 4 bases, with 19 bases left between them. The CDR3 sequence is CARGPVEGRNQPQHF. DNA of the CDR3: TGTGCCAGAGGCCCTGTGGAGGGGCGAAATCAGCCCCAGCATTTT.

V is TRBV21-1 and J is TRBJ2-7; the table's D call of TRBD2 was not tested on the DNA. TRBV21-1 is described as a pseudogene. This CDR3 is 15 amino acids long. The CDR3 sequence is CASSKGTSLLYEQYF. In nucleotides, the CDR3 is TGTGCCAGCAGCAAAGGGACTAGCCTCCTCTACGAGCAGTACTTC.

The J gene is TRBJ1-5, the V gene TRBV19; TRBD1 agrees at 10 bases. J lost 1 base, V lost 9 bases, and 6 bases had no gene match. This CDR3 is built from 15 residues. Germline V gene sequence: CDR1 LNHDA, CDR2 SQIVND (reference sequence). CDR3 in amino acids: CARVPGQGSNQPQHF. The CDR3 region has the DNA TGTGCCAGAGTACCGGGACAGGGGAGCAATCAGCCCCAGCATTTT.

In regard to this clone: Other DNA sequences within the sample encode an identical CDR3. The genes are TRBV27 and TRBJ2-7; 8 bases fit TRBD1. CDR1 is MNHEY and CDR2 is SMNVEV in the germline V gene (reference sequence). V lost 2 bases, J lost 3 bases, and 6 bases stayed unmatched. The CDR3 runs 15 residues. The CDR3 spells CASSLRGTGLYEQYF. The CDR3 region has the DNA TGTGCCAGCAGTTTAAGAGGGACAGGCCTCTACGAGCAGTACTTC.

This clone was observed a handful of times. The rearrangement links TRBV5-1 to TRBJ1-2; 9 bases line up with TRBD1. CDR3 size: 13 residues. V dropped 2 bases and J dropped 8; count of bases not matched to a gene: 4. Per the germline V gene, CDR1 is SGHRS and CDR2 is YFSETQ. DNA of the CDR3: TGCGCCAGCAGCTTACAGGGGGCTTCCGGCTACACCTTC. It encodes CASSLQGASGYTF. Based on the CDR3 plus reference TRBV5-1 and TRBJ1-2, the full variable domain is KAGVTQTPRYLIKTRGQQVTLSCSPISGHRSVSWYQQTPGQGLQFLFEYFSETQRNKGNFPGRFSGRQFSNSRSEMNVSTLELGDSALYLCASSLQGASGYTFGSGTRLTVV.

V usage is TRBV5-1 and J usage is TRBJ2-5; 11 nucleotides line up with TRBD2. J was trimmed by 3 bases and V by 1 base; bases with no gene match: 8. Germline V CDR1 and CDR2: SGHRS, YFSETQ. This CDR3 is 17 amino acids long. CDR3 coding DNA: TGCGCCAGCAGCTTGACCCCCTTAGCGGGAGGGAAAGAGACCCAGTACTTC. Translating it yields CASSLTPLAGGKETQYF.

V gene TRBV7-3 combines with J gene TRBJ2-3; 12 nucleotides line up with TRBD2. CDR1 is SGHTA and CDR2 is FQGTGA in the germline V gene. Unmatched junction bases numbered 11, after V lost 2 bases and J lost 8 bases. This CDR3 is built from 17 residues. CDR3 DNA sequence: TGTGCCAGCAGCTTATCCCTAGCGGGAGGGCCCATGGGTACGCAGTATTTT. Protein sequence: CASSLSLAGGPMGTQYF.

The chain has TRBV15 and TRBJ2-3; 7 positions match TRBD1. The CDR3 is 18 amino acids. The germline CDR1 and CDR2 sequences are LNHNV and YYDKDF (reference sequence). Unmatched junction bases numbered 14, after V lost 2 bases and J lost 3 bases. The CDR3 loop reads CATSRLNTGTVGTDTQYF. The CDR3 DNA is TGTGCCACCAGCAGATTGAATACCGGGACAGTGGGGACAGATACGCAGTATTTT.

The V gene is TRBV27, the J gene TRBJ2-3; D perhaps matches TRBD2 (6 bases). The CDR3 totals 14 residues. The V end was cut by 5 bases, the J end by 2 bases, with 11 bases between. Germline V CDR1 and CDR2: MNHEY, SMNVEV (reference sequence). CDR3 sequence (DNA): TGTGCCAGCAGTCTAGGGACTTACACAGATACGCAGTATTTT. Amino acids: CASSLGTYTDTQYF.

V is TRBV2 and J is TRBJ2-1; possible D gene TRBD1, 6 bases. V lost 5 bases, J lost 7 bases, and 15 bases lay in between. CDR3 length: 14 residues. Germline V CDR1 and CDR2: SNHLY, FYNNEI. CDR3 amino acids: CASSKQGPRNEQFF. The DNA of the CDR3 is TGTGCCAGCAGTAAACAGGGACCAAGGAATGAGCAGTTCTTC.

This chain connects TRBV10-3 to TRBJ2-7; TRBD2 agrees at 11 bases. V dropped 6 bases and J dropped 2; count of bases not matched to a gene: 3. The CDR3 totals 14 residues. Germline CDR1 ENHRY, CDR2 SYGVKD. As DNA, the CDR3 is TGTGCCATCAGCAGACTAGCGGGGCCCTACGAGCAGTACTTC. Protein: CAISRLAGPYEQYF.

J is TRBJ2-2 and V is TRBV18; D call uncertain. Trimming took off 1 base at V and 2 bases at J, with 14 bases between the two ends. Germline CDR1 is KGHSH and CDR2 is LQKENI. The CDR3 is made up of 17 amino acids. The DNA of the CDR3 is TGTGCCAGCTCACCACGGCTAGTGGAAATTAACACCGGGGAGCTGTTTTTT. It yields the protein CASSPRLVEINTGELFF.

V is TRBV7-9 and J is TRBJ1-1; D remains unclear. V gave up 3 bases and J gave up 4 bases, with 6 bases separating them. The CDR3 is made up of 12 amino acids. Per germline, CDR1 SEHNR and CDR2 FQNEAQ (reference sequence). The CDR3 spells CASSFRSTEAFF. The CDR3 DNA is TGTGCCAGCAGCTTCAGAAGCACTGAAGCTTTCTTT.

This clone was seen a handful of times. CDR3 amino acids: CACGQENQPQHF. The CDR3 region has the DNA TGTGCCTGCGGACAGGAGAATCAGCCCCAGCATTTT. The chain combines TRBV30 with TRBJ1-5; 7 bases map to TRBD1. This CDR3 is built from 12 residues. CDR1 GTSNPN and CDR2 SVGIG come from the germline V gene (reference sequence). The junction had 3 bases not matched to a gene; V was cut back by 6 bases and J by 4 bases.

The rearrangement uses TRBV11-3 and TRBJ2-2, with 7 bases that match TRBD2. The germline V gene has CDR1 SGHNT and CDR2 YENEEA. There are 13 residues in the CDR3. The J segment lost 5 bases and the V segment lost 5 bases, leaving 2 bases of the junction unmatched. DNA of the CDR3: TGTGCCAGCAGCCCAGCGGGAACCGGGGAGCTGTTTTTT. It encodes CASSPAGTGELFF.

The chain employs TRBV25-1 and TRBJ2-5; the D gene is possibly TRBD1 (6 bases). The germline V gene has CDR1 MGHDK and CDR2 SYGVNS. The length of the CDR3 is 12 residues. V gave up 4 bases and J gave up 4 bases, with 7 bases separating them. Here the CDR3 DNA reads TGTGCCAGCAGTGGGGGGCCAGAGACCCAGTACTTC. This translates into CASSGGPETQYF.

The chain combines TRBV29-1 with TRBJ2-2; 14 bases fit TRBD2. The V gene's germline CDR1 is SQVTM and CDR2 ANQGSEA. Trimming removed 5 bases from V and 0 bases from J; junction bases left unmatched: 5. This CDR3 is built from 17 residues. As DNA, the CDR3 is TGCAGCGTTCTGACTAGCGGGAGGGATACGAACACCGGGGAGCTGTTTTTT. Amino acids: CSVLTSGRDTNTGELFF.

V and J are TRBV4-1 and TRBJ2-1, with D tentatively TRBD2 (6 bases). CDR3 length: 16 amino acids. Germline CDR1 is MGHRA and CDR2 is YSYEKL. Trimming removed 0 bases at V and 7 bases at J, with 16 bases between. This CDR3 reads CASSQDRRGVRNEQFF. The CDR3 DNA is TGCGCCAGCAGCCAAGATCGGAGGGGAGTGAGGAATGAGCAGTTCTTC.

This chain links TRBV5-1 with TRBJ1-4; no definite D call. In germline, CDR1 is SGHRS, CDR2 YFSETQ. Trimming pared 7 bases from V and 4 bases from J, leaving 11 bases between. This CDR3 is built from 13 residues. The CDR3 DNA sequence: TGCGCCAGCGGGGAGGAATATAATGAAAAACTGTTTTTT. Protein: CASGEEYNEKLFF.

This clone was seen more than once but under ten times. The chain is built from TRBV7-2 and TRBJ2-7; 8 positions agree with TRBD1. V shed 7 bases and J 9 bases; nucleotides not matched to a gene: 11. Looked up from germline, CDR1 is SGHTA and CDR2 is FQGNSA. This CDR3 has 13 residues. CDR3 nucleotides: TGTGCCAGCAACAAGGACAGACAGGGGAGGCAGTACTTC. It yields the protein CASNKDRQGRQYF.

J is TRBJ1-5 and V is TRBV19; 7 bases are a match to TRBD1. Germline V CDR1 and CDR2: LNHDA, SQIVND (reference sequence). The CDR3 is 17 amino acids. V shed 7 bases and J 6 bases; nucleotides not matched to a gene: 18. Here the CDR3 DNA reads TGTGCCAGTATCGACTCGAGGGGGCGGACTGCCGGTCAGCCCCAGCATTTT. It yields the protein CASIDSRGRTAGQPQHF.

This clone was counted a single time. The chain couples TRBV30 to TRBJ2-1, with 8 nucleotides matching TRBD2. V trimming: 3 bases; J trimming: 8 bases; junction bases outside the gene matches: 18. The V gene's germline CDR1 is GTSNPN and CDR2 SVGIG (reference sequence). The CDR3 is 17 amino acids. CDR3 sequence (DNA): TGTGCCTGGAGCGATGGGTCGGGGACTAGGGTTTTCGATGAGCAGTTCTTC. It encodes CAWSDGSGTRVFDEQFF.

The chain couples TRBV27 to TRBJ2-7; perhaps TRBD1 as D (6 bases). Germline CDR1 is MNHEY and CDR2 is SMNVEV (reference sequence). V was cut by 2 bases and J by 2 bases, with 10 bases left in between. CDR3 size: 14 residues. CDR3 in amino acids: CASSLATGPYEQYF. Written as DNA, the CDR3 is TGTGCCAGCAGTTTAGCGACAGGACCCTACGAGCAGTACTTC.

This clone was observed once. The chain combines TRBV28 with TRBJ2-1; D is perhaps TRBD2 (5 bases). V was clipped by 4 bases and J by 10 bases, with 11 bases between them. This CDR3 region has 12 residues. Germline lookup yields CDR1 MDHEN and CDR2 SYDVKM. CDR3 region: CASSSFAGEQFF. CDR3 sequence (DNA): TGTGCCAGCAGTTCCTTTGCGGGCGAGCAGTTCTTC. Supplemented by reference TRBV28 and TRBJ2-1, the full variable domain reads DVKVTQSSRYLVKRTGEKVFLECVQDMDHENMFWYRQDPGLGLRLIYFSYDVKMKEKGDIPEGYSVSREKKERFSLILESASTNQTSMYLCASSSFAGEQFFGPGTRLTVL.